Below, 32 T cell receptor beta chains from the same sample are listed, as sequenced in a study of blood T cell repertoires in COVID-19 (dated by TCRdb to about 2020). The library was built by means of the immunoSEQ multiplex PCR assay. Held by TCRdb, this immuneACCESS table contains in-frame sequences only and omits some clones. Under half of the omission traces to an unresolved V gene where checked; the cause of the rest is unknown. For this sample there are about 160,000 clones; around nine tenths appear just once. The ten largest clonotypes hold about 6.6% of the sample. Input material: PBMCs or T cells enriched from blood (not recorded which). These receptors all stem from a woman in her 50s who had recovered from COVID-19.

V is TRBV9 and J is TRBJ1-4, with D tentatively TRBD1 (6 bases). Germline V gives CDR1 SGDLS, CDR2 YYNGEE. The CDR3 is made up of 15 amino acids. V was cut by 4 bases and J by 3 bases, with 13 bases left in between. The CDR3 region has the DNA TGTGCCAGCAGCCCCCGAGGGGGGGCTAATGAAAAACTGTTTTTT. It encodes CASSPRGGANEKLFF.

DNA for the CDR3: TGCGCCAGCAGCTTGGCCCCACAGGCCCTCCTTAATTCACCCCTCCACTTT. As protein: CASSLAPQALLNSPLHF. This sequence joins TRBV5-1 and TRBJ1-6, with TRBD1 as a possible D gene (5 bases). Germline loops: CDR1 SGHRS, CDR2 YFSETQ. The CDR3 is 17 amino acids. V gave up 0 bases and J gave up 6 bases, with 16 bases separating them.

This clone was seen once. The V and J genes are TRBV11-3 and TRBJ2-7, with a possible D match to TRBD1 (6 bases). Germline-derived CDR1 and CDR2 are SGHNT and YENEEA. The CDR3 has 16 amino acids. Trimming took 1 base from V and 2 from J, leaving 15 bases between them. CDR3 region: CASSLGRTVGAYEQYF. The DNA of the CDR3 is TGTGCCAGCAGCTTAGGCAGGACAGTAGGTGCCTACGAGCAGTACTTC.

The J gene is TRBJ1-6, the V gene TRBV20-1; 10 positions agree with TRBD1. Per the germline V gene, CDR1 is DFQATT and CDR2 is SNEGSKA (reference sequence). The CDR3 runs 15 residues. V was clipped by 3 bases and J by 5 bases; unmatched bases: 4. CDR3 sequence: CSASVGTGDNSPLHF. The CDR3 nucleotides are TGCAGTGCTAGTGTCGGGACAGGGGATAATTCACCCCTCCACTTT.

The chain recombines TRBV6-2 or TRBV6-3 with TRBJ2-2; D might be TRBD1 (6 bases). Germline-derived CDR1 and CDR2 are MNHEY and SVGEGT. V was shortened by 4 bases and J by 6 bases, with 9 bases between the two germline ends. The CDR3 length is 13 residues. For the CDR3, the DNA is TGTGCCAGCAGTTTCCAGGGGCCCGGGGAGCTGTTTTTT. Translating it yields CASSFQGPGELFF.

J is TRBJ2-1 and V is TRBV19; 9 bases align to TRBD2. The V and J ends lost 5 bases and 4 bases, in that order; junction bases with no gene match: 12. The CDR3 runs 17 residues. Germline V gene sequence: CDR1 LNHDA, CDR2 SQIVND (reference sequence). The CDR3 nucleotides are TGTGCCAGTAGTCCCCTTGGTATAGCGGGGGATTACAATGAGCAGTTCTTC. This encodes CASSPLGIAGDYNEQFF.

The V and J genes are TRBV9 and TRBJ1-2, with D perhaps matching TRBD1 (5 bases). V lost 3 bases and J 1 base, leaving 13 bases between the germline ends. CDR3 length: 15 amino acids. The germline V gene has CDR1 SGDLS and CDR2 YYNGEE. CDR3 loop: CASSAKGNLNYGYTF. The CDR3, as DNA: TGTGCCAGCAGCGCCAAGGGGAATCTTAACTATGGCTACACCTTC.

The chain uses TRBV7-9 and TRBJ1-5; no reliable D call. From germline, CDR1 is SEHNR and CDR2 FQNEAQ (reference sequence). V gave up 8 bases and J gave up 6 bases, with 14 bases separating them. The CDR3 length is 13 residues. This CDR3 reads CASGPAGGQPQHF. Here the CDR3 DNA reads TGTGCCAGCGGACCGGCGGGTGGTCAGCCCCAGCATTTT. Filled out from reference TRBV7-9 and TRBJ1-5, the complete variable domain reads DTGVSQNPRHKITKRGQNVTFRCDPISEHNRLYWYRQTLGQGPEFLTYFQNEAQLEKSRLLSDRFSAERPKGSFSTLEIQRTEQGDSAMYLCASGPAGGQPQHFGDGTRLSIL.

The V call is TRBV7-9, the J call TRBJ1-5, with 9 bases matching TRBD1. From germline, CDR1 is SEHNR and CDR2 FQNEAQ (reference sequence). Germline trimming cut 8 bases from V and 5 bases from J; bases unmatched to any gene: 4. CDR3 length equals 13 residues. DNA of the CDR3: TGTGCCAGCGCGGGACAGGGACATCAGCCCCAGCATTTT. It encodes CASAGQGHQPQHF. Full variable domain (outside the CDR3, taken from reference TRBV7-9 and TRBJ1-5): DTGVSQNPRHKITKRGQNVTFRCDPISEHNRLYWYRQTLGQGPEFLTYFQNEAQLEKSRLLSDRFSAERPKGSFSTLEIQRTEQGDSAMYLCASAGQGHQPQHFGDGTRLSIL.

CDR3 coding DNA: TGTGCCAGTAGTATAGGGAAAATTAGGGGCCGGGGGACTGAAGCTTTCTTT. Translation gives CASSIGKIRGRGTEAFF. The chain couples TRBV19 to TRBJ1-1; D is possibly TRBD1 (5 bases). CDR3 length: 17 residues. V was pared by 1 base and J by 5 bases, with 20 bases between. Germline CDR1 reads LNHDA; CDR2 reads SQIVND (reference sequence).

The chain joins TRBV20-1 to TRBJ2-7; a possible D gene is TRBD2 (5 bases). The V and J ends lost 5 bases and 1 base respectively, with 6 bases between them. Germline V CDR1 and CDR2: DFQATT, SNEGSKA (reference sequence). The CDR3 is 11 residues long. CDR3 residues: CSAGESYEQYF. The CDR3 nucleotides are TGCAGTGCTGGGGAGTCCTACGAGCAGTACTTC.

J is TRBJ2-5 and V is TRBV9, with 7 bases lining up with TRBD1. This CDR3 contains 19 residues. V lost 2 bases and J lost 2; bases outside the gene matches: 18. Germline CDR1 is SGDLS and CDR2 is YYNGEE. The CDR3 spells CASSVSIGQALITQETQYF. The CDR3 DNA is TGTGCCAGCAGCGTTTCAATCGGACAGGCGCTTATTACGCAAGAGACCCAGTACTTC.

This chain links TRBV7-2 with TRBJ2-2, with D hard to call. This CDR3 has 17 residues. Germline V CDR1 and CDR2: SGHTA, FQGNSA. Trimming removed 1 base from V and 0 bases from J, with 12 bases in between. This CDR3 is CASSLVWLQSNTGELFF. The CDR3 DNA follows: TGTGCCAGCAGCTTAGTTTGGTTACAATCGAACACCGGGGAGCTGTTTTTT.

The chain carries TRBV19 and TRBJ1-2; TRBD1 matches 10 bases. CDR1 is LNHDA, CDR2 SQIVND, per germline (reference sequence). The CDR3 extends over 14 amino acids. V dropped 4 bases and J dropped 8; count of bases not matched to a gene: 7. The CDR3 loop is CASSTGTGEKGYTF. The CDR3 region has the DNA TGTGCCAGTAGTACCGGGACAGGGGAGAAAGGCTACACCTTC.

The V call is TRBV6-5, the J call TRBJ1-2, with TRBD1 as a possible D gene (6 bases). V was pared by 6 bases and J by 7 bases, with 15 bases between. The CDR3 consists of 13 residues. Per the germline V gene, CDR1 is MNHEY and CDR2 is SVGAGI. The CDR3 DNA reads as TGTGCCAGCAGACGCGAACAGGGAAGTGGCTACACCTTC. Amino acids: CASRREQGSGYTF.

The rearrangement joins TRBV4-1 to TRBJ1-2, with a tentative D call TRBD1 (6 bases). This CDR3 contains 15 residues. Germline assignment: CDR1 MGHRA and CDR2 YSYEKL. Trimming cost V 0 bases and J 5 bases, with 13 bases left between them. This CDR3 is CASSQERTAIYGYTF. The CDR3 DNA reads as TGCGCCAGCAGCCAAGAACGGACAGCTATTTATGGCTACACCTTC.

The chain uses TRBV10-3 and TRBJ2-3; tentatively, D is TRBD1 (6 bases). This CDR3 has 13 amino acids. Trimming pared 11 bases from V and 5 bases from J, leaving 17 bases between. The germline V gene has CDR1 ENHRY and CDR2 SYGVKD. The CDR3 sequence: CAVREQGEDTQYF. The CDR3 nucleotides are TGTGCCGTTAGAGAACAGGGAGAAGATACGCAGTATTTT.

The chain employs TRBV12-5 and TRBJ1-5, with TRBD1 matching over 8 bases. The length of the CDR3 is 17 residues. CDR1 is LGHNT, CDR2 FRNRAP, per germline. The J segment lost 2 bases and the V segment lost 2 bases, leaving 8 bases of the junction unmatched. The CDR3 loop is CASGLSPQGVGNQPQHF. The CDR3 bases are TGTGCTAGTGGTTTGTCCCCACAGGGGGTTGGCAATCAGCCCCAGCATTTT.

The chain recombines TRBV24-1 with TRBJ2-2; 7 bases match TRBD2. J gave up 0 bases and V 3 bases, and 3 bases lay outside the gene matches. From germline, CDR1 is KGHDR and CDR2 SFDVKD. The CDR3 covers 16 residues. This CDR3 reads CATSDPGGPNTGELFF. In nucleotides, the CDR3 is TGTGCCACCAGTGATCCGGGAGGACCGAACACCGGGGAGCTGTTTTTT.

The chain carries TRBV3-1 (or the pseudogene TRBV3-2) and TRBJ1-1, with D maybe TRBD1 (5 bases). V was trimmed by 0 bases and J by 1 base, leaving 15 bases between them. Per germline, CDR1 LGHDT and CDR2 YNNKEL (reference sequence). The CDR3 is 17 residues long. CDR3 coding DNA: TGTGCCAGCAGCCAAGATCCGGCGGGGCACAGGAACACTGAAGCTTTCTTT. Protein product: CASSQDPAGHRNTEAFF.

This chain links TRBV18 with TRBJ1-1; TRBD1 matches 9 bases. Germline values: CDR1 KGHSH, CDR2 LQKENI. The CDR3 is 18 residues long. V was pared by 6 bases and J by 0 bases, with 14 bases of the junction left unmatched. Here the CDR3 reads CASSPFPGQGRMNTEAFF. For the CDR3, the DNA is TGTGCCAGCTCCCCCTTTCCGGGACAGGGCCGGATGAACACTGAAGCTTTCTTT.

This clone was recorded many times. The J gene is TRBJ1-2, the V gene TRBV11-1; D gene ambiguous. CDR1 is SGHAT, CDR2 FQDESV, per germline (reference sequence). This CDR3 is built from 11 residues. The V end lost 3 bases, the J end lost 7 bases, and 6 bases lay between the germline ends. CDR3: CASSFRGGYTF. DNA for the CDR3: TGTGCCAGCAGCTTTCGCGGTGGCTACACCTTC.

The rearrangement links TRBV30 to TRBJ2-2; no clear D. V was trimmed by 0 bases and J by 0 bases, leaving 5 bases between them. CDR1 GTSNPN and CDR2 SVGIG come from the germline V gene (reference sequence). The CDR3 runs 14 residues. For the CDR3, the DNA is TGTGCCTGGAGTGTACACCCGAACACCGGGGAGCTGTTTTTT. It codes for CAWSVHPNTGELFF.

The chain has TRBV5-1 and TRBJ2-1; possibly TRBD2 for D (6 bases). CDR1 is SGHRS, CDR2 YFSETQ, per germline. The length of the CDR3 is 16 residues. Between the trimmed V and J ends, which lost 5 bases and 4 bases, there was a span of 19 bases. The CDR3 DNA is TGCGCCAGCAGAACGGTGGGGACTGGAGCTTACAATGAGCAGTTCTTC. This sequence encodes CASRTVGTGAYNEQFF.

The V gene is TRBV6-1, the J gene TRBJ1-2; a possible D gene is TRBD1 (5 bases). CDR3 size: 13 residues. Germline V gives CDR1 MNHNS, CDR2 SASEGT. The V gene lost 0 bases and the J gene lost 8 bases, with 10 bases spanning the gap. The CDR3 sequence: CASSEAVTVGYTF. CDR3 DNA: TGTGCCAGCAGTGAAGCGGTGACAGTAGGCTACACCTTC.

The chain uses TRBV15 and TRBJ1-2; possible D gene TRBD1, 5 bases. Germline CDR1 and CDR2: LNHNV and YYDKDF (reference sequence). V was trimmed by 6 bases and J by 6 bases, leaving 29 bases between them. The CDR3 is 18 amino acids. In DNA, the CDR3 is TGTGCCACCAGGGGGGGATTTGGGCGGACCCCCCCAGGCGATGGCTACACCTTC. It codes for CATRGGFGRTPPGDGYTF.

The rearrangement joins TRBV7-9 to TRBJ2-2; TRBD1 matches at 8 bases. V lost 3 bases and J lost 5; bases outside the gene matches: 14. This CDR3 is built from 18 residues. Germline V gene lookup returns CDR1 SEHNR and CDR2 FQNEAQ (reference sequence). The CDR3 bases are TGTGCCAGCAGCTTGGGGGAAGGACAGGGAAGTCGGACCGGGGAGCTGTTTTTT. It specifies CASSLGEGQGSRTGELFF. The entire variable domain, with the rest obtained from reference TRBV7-9 and TRBJ2-2, is as follows: DTGVSQNPRHKITKRGQNVTFRCDPISEHNRLYWYRQTLGQGPEFLTYFQNEAQLEKSRLLSDRFSAERPKGSFSTLEIQRTEQGDSAMYLCASSLGEGQGSRTGELFFGEGSRLTVL.

For the CDR3, the DNA is TGTGCCAGCAGCCTGCGTGTGGGCAAGGCCTACAATGAGCAGTTCTTC. It is translated as CASSLRVGKAYNEQFF. The chain couples TRBV11-3 to TRBJ2-1, with unresolved D. Trimming shortened V by 5 bases and J by 2 bases, and 16 bases separated the two germline ends. CDR1 SGHNT and CDR2 YENEEA come from the germline V gene. CDR3 length: 16 amino acids.

This clone has more than one count but fewer than ten. The genes are TRBV2 and TRBJ2-7, with TRBD2 as a possible D gene (5 bases). The germline V gene encodes CDR1 SNHLY and CDR2 FYNNEI. There are 16 residues in the CDR3. The ends were cut back, 6 bases at V and 0 bases at J, with 18 bases in the middle. CDR3 in DNA: TGTGCCAGCAGCCAACCCAGCGGACCAAACTCCTACGAGCAGTACTTC. This encodes CASSQPSGPNSYEQYF.

The chain couples TRBV11-3 to TRBJ2-1, with D possibly being TRBD1 (5 bases). The germline gives CDR1 SGHNT, CDR2 YENEEA. The CDR3 spans 16 residues. The V gene lost 5 bases and the J gene lost 2 bases, with 16 bases spanning the gap. Written as DNA, the CDR3 is TGTGCCAGCAGCCTAGGTGGGGCGACCCCCTACAATGAGCAGTTCTTC. This gives the protein CASSLGGATPYNEQFF.

This clone has a handful of counts. V and J are TRBV20-1 and TRBJ1-1, with no clear D. This CDR3 region has 11 residues. Germline loops: CDR1 DFQATT, CDR2 SNEGSKA (reference sequence). The germline V and J ends were trimmed by 4 bases and 10 bases, with 13 bases remaining between them. CDR3: CSANSPAGAFF. Here the CDR3 DNA reads TGCAGTGCTAACAGTCCCGCGGGAGCTTTCTTT.

This clone was found once. The rearrangement uses TRBV7-2 and TRBJ1-2; D remains unclear. V lost 5 bases and J lost 7, with 17 bases in between. Germline lookup yields CDR1 SGHTA and CDR2 FQGNSA. The CDR3 loop spans 14 amino acids. The CDR3 sequence is CASSVPSGSPGYTF. In nucleotides, the CDR3 is TGTGCCAGCAGCGTGCCCAGCGGCAGCCCTGGCTACACCTTC.